What follows are 28 T cell receptor beta chains derived from one specimen sequenced in a study of beta chain features in type 1 diabetes. Study outcomes and limitations: Moderate yet significant TCRB CDR3 shortening was seen in Type 1 diabetes patients in all four CD4+ subsets.

Reverse transcription of all isolated RNA meant that expressed TCRB transcripts were sequenced. TCRdb's table, derived via immunoSEQ multiplex PCR, lists solely in-frame clones and lacks some. The profile shows roughly 140,000 clones, 10% of them singletons. These receptors have no identified antigens. The source material was central memory CD4+ T cells from blood. The receptors stem from a man aged 25-45 years with type 1 diabetes.

This clone has a handful of counts. This chain links TRBV6-5 with TRBJ1-1; maybe TRBD1 (5 bases). Trimming cost V 2 bases and J 4 bases, with 17 bases left between them. Germline V gene lookup returns CDR1 MNHEY and CDR2 SVGAGI. The length of the CDR3 is 16 residues. The CDR3 here is CASSYGRAPLFTEAFF. CDR3 in DNA: TGTGCCAGCAGTTACGGCAGGGCACCCTTGTTCACTGAAGCTTTCTTT.

The chain joins TRBV5-1 to TRBJ2-1; 12 bases match TRBD2. After removal of 4 bases from V and 4 bases from J, the junction contained 9 bases not matched to a gene. CDR1 SGHRS and CDR2 YFSETQ come from the germline V gene. CDR3 length equals 17 residues. The CDR3 here is CASSRTASGRGYNEQFF. In DNA form, the CDR3 reads TGCGCCAGCAGCCGGACGGCTAGCGGGAGGGGATACAATGAGCAGTTCTTC.

This clone was recorded a few times. The chain combines TRBV18 with TRBJ1-2, with 12 bases aligning to TRBD1. This CDR3 is 15 amino acids long. Germline V CDR1 and CDR2: KGHSH, LQKENI. J gave up 6 bases and V 3 bases, and 5 bases lay outside the gene matches. CDR3 amino acids: CASSPYGTGGDGYTF. CDR3 coding DNA: TGTGCCAGCTCACCGTACGGGACAGGGGGCGATGGCTACACCTTC.

The sample holds a few counts of this clone. The V and J genes are TRBV4-3 and TRBJ1-5; unclear D gene. V lost 1 base to trimming and J lost 2 bases, with 6 bases between them. Germline CDR1 LGHNA, CDR2 YSLEER. The CDR3 is 14 residues long. Written as DNA, the CDR3 is TGCGCCAGCAGCCAAGGGGCAGGCAATCAGCCCCAGCATTTT. This gives the protein CASSQGAGNQPQHF.

The chain carries TRBV6-6 and TRBJ2-5, with 14 bases identical to TRBD2. The ends lost 6 bases at V and 4 bases at J; junction bases unmatched: 7. Germline V lookup: CDR1 MNHNY, CDR2 SVGAGI (reference sequence). CDR3 length: 16 amino acids. Here the CDR3 DNA reads TGTGCCAGCAGCCACGGACTAGCGGGAGGAGGAGAGACCCAGTACTTC. It is translated as CASSHGLAGGGETQYF.

This clone was counted ten times or more. This chain uses TRBV7-9 with TRBJ2-7, with D possibly being TRBD2 (6 bases). Germline CDR1 reads SEHNR; CDR2 reads FQNEAQ (reference sequence). The CDR3 runs 17 residues. V was cut by 5 bases and J by 1 base, with 21 bases left in between. The CDR3 DNA follows: TGTGCCAGCAGCACCACCACGGAGGGACTTCCTTCCTACGAGCAGTACTTC. Translation: CASSTTTEGLPSYEQYF. The full variable domain, its missing parts supplied by reference TRBV7-9 and TRBJ2-7, is DTGVSQNPRHKITKRGQNVTFRCDPISEHNRLYWYRQTLGQGPEFLTYFQNEAQLEKSRLLSDRFSAERPKGSFSTLEIQRTEQGDSAMYLCASSTTTEGLPSYEQYFGPGTRLTVT.

This clone was observed a handful of times. The rearrangement uses TRBV19 and TRBJ2-3; the D is unclear. In germline, CDR1 is LNHDA, CDR2 SQIVND (reference sequence). The ends were cut back, 2 bases at V and 3 bases at J, with 9 bases in the middle. There are 14 residues in the CDR3. The CDR3 DNA reads as TGTGCCAGTAGTATATCGCGGTTGACAGATACGCAGTATTTT. Its translation: CASSISRLTDTQYF. Full variable domain (rest looked up from reference TRBV19 and TRBJ2-3): DGGITQSPKYLFRKEGQNVTLSCEQNLNHDAMYWYRQDPGQGLRLIYYSQIVNDFQKGDIAEGYSVSREKKESFPLTVTSAQKNPTAFYLCASSISRLTDTQYFGPGTRLTVL.

The sample holds a few counts of this clone. This chain links TRBV5-1 with TRBJ2-5, with D perhaps matching TRBD2 (6 bases). The CDR3 loop spans 13 amino acids. V was shortened by 2 bases and J by 5 bases, with 10 bases between the two germline ends. Germline V gene data show CDR1 as SGHRS and CDR2 as YFSETQ. CDR3 loop: CASSLSAGETQYF. Written as DNA, the CDR3 is TGCGCCAGCAGCTTATCAGCGGGTGAGACCCAGTACTTC.

This clone has only a few counts. The J gene is TRBJ1-1, the V gene TRBV28; D is possibly TRBD1 (5 bases). Germline V lookup: CDR1 MDHEN, CDR2 SYDVKM. This CDR3 contains 12 residues. V gave up 7 bases and J gave up 10 bases, with 16 bases separating them. For the CDR3, the DNA is TGTGCCAGCACCCATCACAGGCCTGGAGCTTTCTTT. Translating it yields CASTHHRPGAFF.

The rearrangement joins TRBV25-1 to TRBJ1-2; the match to TRBD1 covers 7 bases. With V trimmed by 1 base and J by 4 bases, 3 bases remained unmatched. Germline V gene sequence: CDR1 MGHDK, CDR2 SYGVNS. This CDR3 region has 14 residues. Here the CDR3 DNA reads TGTGCCAGCAGTGAATTATGGGACAGCTATGGCTACACCTTC. Its protein is CASSELWDSYGYTF.

The table lists this clone with a few counts. CDR3 nucleotide sequence: TGTGCCATCAGTGAGTCTGGGCAGACAAACATTCAGTACTTC. It encodes CAISESGQTNIQYF. The chain links TRBV10-3 to TRBJ2-4; D is unresolved. V lost 0 bases to trimming and J lost 6 bases, with 9 bases between them. CDR3 size: 14 residues. In germline, CDR1 is ENHRY, CDR2 SYGVKD.

This clone was seen a few times. V and J are TRBV14 and TRBJ1-1; D is unclear. The CDR3 covers 14 residues. Looked up from germline, CDR1 is SGHDN and CDR2 is FVKESK. Trimming pared 1 base from V and 4 bases from J, leaving 10 bases between. The CDR3 sequence: CASSQVLSVTEAFF. The CDR3 DNA follows: TGTGCCAGCAGCCAAGTATTGTCAGTCACTGAAGCTTTCTTT.

V gene TRBV14 combines with J gene TRBJ2-2, with D hard to call. There are 15 residues in the CDR3. V was cut by 4 bases and J by 7 bases, with 16 bases left in between. The germline gives CDR1 SGHDN, CDR2 FVKESK. The DNA of the CDR3 is TGTGCCAGCAGCCTTCCTTTGGTAATCGGCGGGGAGCTGTTTTTT. Translating it yields CASSLPLVIGGELFF. Supplemented by reference TRBV14 and TRBJ2-2, the full variable domain reads EAGVTQFPSHSVIEKGQTVTLRCDPISGHDNLYWYRRVMGKEIKFLLHFVKESKQDESGMPNNRFLAERTGGTYSTLKVQPAELEDSGVYFCASSLPLVIGGELFFGEGSRLTVL.

This clone was seen a handful of times. This chain links TRBV5-1 with TRBJ2-7, with 7 bases that match TRBD2. The germline V gene encodes CDR1 SGHRS and CDR2 YFSETQ. The V gene end was trimmed by 2 bases and the J gene end by 9 bases; junction bases not matched to a gene: 11. This CDR3 is 14 amino acids long. The CDR3 coding sequence is TGCGCCAGCAGCTTTGGGAGGGCCTCTTCTGTGCAGTACTTC. It translates to CASSFGRASSVQYF.

This clone has only a few counts. V usage is TRBV28 and J usage is TRBJ1-1, with 12 bases identical to TRBD1. The junction had 4 bases not matched to a gene; V was cut back by 5 bases and J by 3 bases. The CDR3 length is 15 residues. Germline V gene lookup returns CDR1 MDHEN and CDR2 SYDVKM. The CDR3 DNA follows: TGTGCCAGCAGTGGGACAGGGGGCCGATACACTGAAGCTTTCTTT. Translating gives CASSGTGGRYTEAFF. Supplemented by reference TRBV28 and TRBJ1-1, the full variable domain reads DVKVTQSSRYLVKRTGEKVFLECVQDMDHENMFWYRQDPGLGLRLIYFSYDVKMKEKGDIPEGYSVSREKKERFSLILESASTNQTSMYLCASSGTGGRYTEAFFGQGTRLTVV.

V gene TRBV9 combines with J gene TRBJ2-1; D is unresolved. Germline V gives CDR1 SGDLS, CDR2 YYNGEE. Trimming took 0 bases from V and 0 from J, leaving 7 bases between them. This CDR3 contains 15 residues. This CDR3 reads CASSVVESSYNEQFF. The CDR3, as DNA: TGTGCCAGCAGCGTAGTCGAGAGCTCCTACAATGAGCAGTTCTTC.

This clone occurred a few times. This chain joins TRBV19 and TRBJ1-1; 7 bases match TRBD1. Per germline, CDR1 LNHDA and CDR2 SQIVND (reference sequence). V lost 6 bases, J lost 6 bases, and 7 bases stayed unmatched. This CDR3 contains 13 residues. The CDR3 spells CASRDRLGSEAFF. The DNA for the CDR3 is TGTGCCAGTAGGGACAGGTTGGGGTCTGAAGCTTTCTTT.

This clone was detected a few times. The same CDR3 also results from other DNA sequences found in this sample. The rearrangement uses TRBV9 and TRBJ2-5; the D is unclear. The length of the CDR3 is 11 residues. V gave up 3 bases and J gave up 2 bases, with 2 bases separating them. Germline V CDR1 and CDR2: SGDLS, YYNGEE. The CDR3 region is CASSAQETQYF. The CDR3 DNA reads as TGTGCCAGCAGCGCGCAAGAGACCCAGTACTTC.

The sample holds one count of this clone. CDR3 DNA: TGTGCCAGCAGTGATCGCACGAACGGAGAGACCCAGTACTTC. Protein sequence: CASSDRTNGETQYF. V is TRBV6-1 and J is TRBJ2-5; the D is unclear. Germline CDR1 is MNHNS and CDR2 is SASEGT. V gave up 3 bases and J gave up 4 bases, with 12 bases separating them. The CDR3 has 14 amino acids.

This clone appeared a few times. The chain carries TRBV7-9 and TRBJ2-7, with 8 bases matching TRBD2. CDR1 is SEHNR, CDR2 FQNEAQ, per germline (reference sequence). This CDR3 comprises 15 residues. V was clipped by 2 bases and J by 5 bases; unmatched bases: 8. CDR3 nucleotide sequence: TGTGCCAGCAGCTTAACCTCGGGAGGGCCTGACGAGCAGTACTTC. Protein product: CASSLTSGGPDEQYF.

The CDR3 spells CASLSGQNTEAFF. The CDR3 nucleotides read TGTGCCAGTCTCTCAGGGCAGAACACTGAAGCTTTCTTT. The rearrangement links TRBV7-9 to TRBJ1-1; maybe TRBD1 (5 bases). Trimming pared 9 bases from V and 1 base from J, leaving 12 bases between. This CDR3 comprises 13 residues. From germline, CDR1 is SEHNR and CDR2 FQNEAQ (reference sequence).

This clone was seen a handful of times. Distinct nucleotide sequences in the sample also encode this CDR3. V and J are TRBV7-2 and TRBJ2-7, with 13 nucleotides matching TRBD2. The CDR3 has 15 residues. Per germline, CDR1 SGHTA and CDR2 FQGNSA. Unmatched junction bases numbered 5, after V lost 6 bases and J lost 3 bases. This CDR3 is CASSPTSGRGYEQYF. Here the CDR3 DNA reads TGTGCCAGCAGTCCCACTAGCGGGAGGGGCTACGAGCAGTACTTC.

In its sample, this clone was seen a few times. J is TRBJ2-7 and V is TRBV27; TRBD2 matches at 7 bases. The germline V gene has CDR1 MNHEY and CDR2 SMNVEV (reference sequence). V shed 6 bases, J shed 0 bases, and the junction held 8 bases outside the gene matches. The CDR3 sequence is 15 residues long. The CDR3 is CASRTLSGNSYEQYF. Here the CDR3 DNA reads TGTGCCAGCAGGACCTTAAGCGGGAACTCCTACGAGCAGTACTTC.

This clone was counted between two and nine times. The V and J genes are TRBV2 and TRBJ2-2, with D possibly TRBD1 on 5 matching bases. Germline-derived CDR1 and CDR2 are SNHLY and FYNNEI. V dropped 5 bases and J dropped 0 bases, with 13 bases sitting between them. CDR3 length: 16 residues. The CDR3, as DNA: TGTGCCAGCAGTCTTTCAGGGATCGCGAACACCGGGGAGCTGTTTTTT. Its protein is CASSLSGIANTGELFF. The full variable domain, its missing parts supplied by reference TRBV2 and TRBJ2-2, is EPEVTQTPSHQVTQMGQEVILRCVPISNHLYFYWYRQILGQKVEFLVSFYNNEISEKSEIFDDQFSVERPDGSNFTLKIRSTKLEDSAMYFCASSLSGIANTGELFFGEGSRLTVL.

The sample holds a few counts of this clone. The identical CDR3 is also encoded by other nucleotide sequences in the sample. V gene TRBV6-5 combines with J gene TRBJ1-4; D call uncertain. Trimming took off 2 bases at V and 1 base at J, with 5 bases between the two ends. In germline, CDR1 is MNHEY, CDR2 SVGAGI. This CDR3 has 14 amino acids. The CDR3 loop reads CASSYGGTNEKLFF. The CDR3 coding sequence is TGTGCCAGCAGTTACGGAGGAACTAATGAAAAACTGTTTTTT.

This clone was observed a few times. The chain links TRBV7-2 to TRBJ2-1; 7 positions match TRBD2. Germline V gene data show CDR1 as SGHTA and CDR2 as FQGNSA. After removal of 5 bases from V and 9 bases from J, the junction contained 10 bases not matched to a gene. The CDR3 consists of 14 residues. The CDR3 sequence: CASSRTSGDAEQFF. Here the CDR3 DNA reads TGTGCCAGCAGCAGGACTAGTGGCGATGCTGAGCAGTTCTTC.

This clone was observed a few times. The gene calls are TRBV5-4 and TRBJ2-5; 8 bases are shared with TRBD2. Germline V gives CDR1 SGHNT, CDR2 YYREEE (reference sequence). The CDR3 has 14 amino acids. The V segment lost 4 bases and the J segment 3 bases; nucleotides outside the gene matches: 5. The CDR3 coding sequence is TGTGCCAGCAGCCAAGGGACTAGGGAAGAGACCCAGTACTTC. Translating gives CASSQGTREETQYF.

This clone was recorded a few times. The V and J genes are TRBV21-1 and TRBJ1-5; TRBD1 is the table's D call and was not checked against the DNA. TRBV21-1 is marked as a pseudogene. There are 15 residues in the CDR3. The CDR3 is CASRPRGFGNQPQHF. As DNA, the CDR3 is TGTGCCAGCCGACCCAGGGGGTTCGGCAATCAGCCCCAGCATTTT.